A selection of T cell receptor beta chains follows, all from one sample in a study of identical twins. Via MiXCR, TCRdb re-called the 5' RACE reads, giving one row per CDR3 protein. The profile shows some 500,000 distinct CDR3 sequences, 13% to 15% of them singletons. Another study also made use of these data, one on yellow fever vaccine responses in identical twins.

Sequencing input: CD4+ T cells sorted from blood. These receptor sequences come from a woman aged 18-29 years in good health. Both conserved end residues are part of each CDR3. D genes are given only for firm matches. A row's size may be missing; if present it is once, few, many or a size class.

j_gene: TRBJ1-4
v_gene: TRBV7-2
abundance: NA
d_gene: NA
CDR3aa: CASSLGQPTEKLFF
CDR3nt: TGTGCCAGCAGCTTAGGACAGCCAACTGAAAAACTGTTTTTT

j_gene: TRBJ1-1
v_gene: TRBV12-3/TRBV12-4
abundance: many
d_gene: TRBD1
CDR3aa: CASSFYGTGNTEAFF
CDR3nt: TGTGCCAGCAGTTTTTACGGGACAGGGAACACTGAAGCTTTCTTT

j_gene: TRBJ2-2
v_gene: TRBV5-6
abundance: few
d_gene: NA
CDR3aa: CASSPDPSNTGELFF
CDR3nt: TGTGCCAGCAGCCCCGACCCCTCGAACACCGGGGAGCTGTTTTTT

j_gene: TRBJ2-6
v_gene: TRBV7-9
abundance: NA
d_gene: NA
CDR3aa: CASSLNGKGANVLTF
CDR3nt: TGTGCCAGCAGCTTAAACGGAAAGGGGGCCAACGTCCTGACTTTC

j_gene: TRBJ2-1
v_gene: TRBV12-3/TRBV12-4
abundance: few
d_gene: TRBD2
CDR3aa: CASSRTGTKFNEQFF
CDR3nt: TGTGCCAGCAGTCGGACCGGGACTAAATTCAATGAGCAGTTCTTC

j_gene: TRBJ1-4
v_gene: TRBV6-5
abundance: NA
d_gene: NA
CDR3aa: CASSYSRWGATNEKLFF
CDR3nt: TGTGCCAGCAGTTACTCCCGATGGGGAGCAACTAATGAAAAACTGTTTTTT

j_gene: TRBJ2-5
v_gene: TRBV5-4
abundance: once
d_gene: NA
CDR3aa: CASSYERGRETQYF
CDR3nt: TGTGCCAGCAGCTATGAGAGGGGGAGAGAGACCCAGTACTTC

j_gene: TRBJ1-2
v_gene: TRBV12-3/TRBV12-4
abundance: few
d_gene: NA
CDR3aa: CASRQRFYGYTF
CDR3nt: TGTGCCAGCAGGCAGAGGTTCTATGGCTACACCTTC

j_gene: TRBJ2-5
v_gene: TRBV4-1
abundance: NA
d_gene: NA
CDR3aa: CASSPSGSGTSSETQYF
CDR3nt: TGCGCCAGCAGCCCATCGGGTTCGGGCACTAGCTCAGAGACCCAGTACTTC

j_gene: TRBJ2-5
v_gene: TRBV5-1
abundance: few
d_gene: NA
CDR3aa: CASSFRGAPYQETQYF
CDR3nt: TGCGCCAGCAGCTTCCGGGGGGCCCCGTACCAAGAGACCCAGTACTTC

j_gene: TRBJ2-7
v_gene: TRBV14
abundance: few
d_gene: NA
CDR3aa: CASSQLDEQYF
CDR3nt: TGTGCCAGCAGCCAGCTAGACGAGCAGTACTTC

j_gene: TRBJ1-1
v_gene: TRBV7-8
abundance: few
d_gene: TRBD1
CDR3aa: CASSSQGVVNTEAFF
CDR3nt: TGTGCCAGCAGCTCTCAGGGGGTTGTTAACACTGAAGCTTTCTTT

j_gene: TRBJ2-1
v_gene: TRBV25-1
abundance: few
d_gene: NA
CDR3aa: CASSDFGGVYNEQFF
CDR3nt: TGTGCCAGCAGTGATTTCGGGGGAGTCTACAATGAGCAGTTCTTC

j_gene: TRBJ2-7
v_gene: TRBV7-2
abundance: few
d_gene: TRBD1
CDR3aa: CASSVKGGVEQYF
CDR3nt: TGTGCCAGCAGCGTGAAAGGGGGCGTCGAGCAGTACTTC

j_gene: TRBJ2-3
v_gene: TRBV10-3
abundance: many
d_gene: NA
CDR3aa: CAISKPGTDTQYF
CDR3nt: TGTGCCATCAGTAAACCCGGCACAGATACGCAGTATTTT

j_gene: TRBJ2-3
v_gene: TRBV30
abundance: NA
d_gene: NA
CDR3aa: CAWSPALDTQYF
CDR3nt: TGTGCCTGGAGCCCAGCACTAGATACGCAGTATTTT

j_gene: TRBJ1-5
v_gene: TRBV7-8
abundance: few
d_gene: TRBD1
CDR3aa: CASSLEGQGNQPQHF
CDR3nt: TGTGCCAGCAGCTTAGAGGGACAGGGGAATCAGCCCCAGCATTTT

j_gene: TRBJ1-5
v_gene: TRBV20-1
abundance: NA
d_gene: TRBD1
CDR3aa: CSAPVDRANQPQHF
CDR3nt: TGCAGTGCCCCGGTGGACAGGGCCAATCAGCCCCAGCATTTT

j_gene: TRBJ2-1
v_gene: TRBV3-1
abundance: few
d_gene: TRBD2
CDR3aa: CASRGTSGGASYNEQFF
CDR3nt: TGTGCCAGCAGAGGGACTAGCGGGGGGGCCTCCTACAATGAGCAGTTCTTC

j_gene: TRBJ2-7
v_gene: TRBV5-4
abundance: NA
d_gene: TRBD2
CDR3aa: CASSDSGRRFSEQYF
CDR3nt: TGTGCCAGCAGCGACAGCGGGAGACGCTTCTCCGAGCAGTACTTC

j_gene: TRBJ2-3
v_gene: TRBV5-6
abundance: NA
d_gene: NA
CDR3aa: CASSLMGSVTDTQYF
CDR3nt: TGTGCCAGCAGCTTGATGGGCTCCGTAACAGATACGCAGTATTTT

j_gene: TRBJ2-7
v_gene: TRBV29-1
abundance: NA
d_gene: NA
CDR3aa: CSVEGPGVEHEQYF
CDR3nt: TGCAGCGTTGAGGGCCCGGGAGTGGAACACGAGCAGTACTTC

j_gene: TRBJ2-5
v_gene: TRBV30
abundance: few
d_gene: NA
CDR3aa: CAWSGGWQETQYF
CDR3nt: TGTGCCTGGAGCGGTGGGTGGCAGGAGACCCAGTACTTC

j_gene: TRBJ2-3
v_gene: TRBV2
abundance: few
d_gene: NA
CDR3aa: CASSEYSTQYF
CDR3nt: TGTGCCAGCAGTGAATATAGTACGCAGTATTTT

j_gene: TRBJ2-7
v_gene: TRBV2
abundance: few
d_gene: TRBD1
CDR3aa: CASSGVQGVYEQYF
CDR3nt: TGTGCCAGCAGTGGAGTACAGGGGGTCTACGAGCAGTACTTC

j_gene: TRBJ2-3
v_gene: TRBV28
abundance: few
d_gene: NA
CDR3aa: CALGRAGADTQYF
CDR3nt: TGTGCCCTAGGGCGGGCGGGCGCAGATACGCAGTATTTT

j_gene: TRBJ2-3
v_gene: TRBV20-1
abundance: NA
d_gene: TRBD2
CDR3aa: CSAVAGAGTDTQYF
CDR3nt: TGCAGTGCTGTAGCGGGGGCCGGCACAGATACGCAGTATTTT

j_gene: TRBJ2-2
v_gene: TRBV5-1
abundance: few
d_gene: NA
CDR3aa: CASSFGSTQNTGELFF
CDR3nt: TGCGCCAGCAGCTTCGGCAGTACTCAGAACACCGGGGAGCTGTTTTTT

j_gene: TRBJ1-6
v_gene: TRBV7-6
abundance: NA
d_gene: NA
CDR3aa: CASSSSWDSPLHF
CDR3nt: TGTGCCAGCAGCTCCTCGTGGGATTCACCCCTCCACTTT

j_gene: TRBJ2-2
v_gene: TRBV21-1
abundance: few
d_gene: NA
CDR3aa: CASSNGGQGGTGELFF
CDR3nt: TGTGCCAGCAGCAACGGGGGACAGGGGGGGACCGGGGAGCTGTTTTTT

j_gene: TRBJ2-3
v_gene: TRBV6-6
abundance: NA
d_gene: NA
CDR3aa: CASRPMGNTQYF
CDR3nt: TGTGCCAGCAGACCCATGGGAAATACGCAGTATTTT

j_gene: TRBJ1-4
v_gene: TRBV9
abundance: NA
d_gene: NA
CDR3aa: CASSVDVGIEEKLFF
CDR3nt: TGTGCCAGCAGCGTAGATGTTGGAATAGAGGAAAAACTGTTTTTT

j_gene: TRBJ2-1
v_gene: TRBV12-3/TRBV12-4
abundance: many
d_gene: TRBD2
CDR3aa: CASSLGAGVINEQFF
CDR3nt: TGTGCCAGCAGTTTAGGAGCGGGAGTAATTAATGAGCAGTTCTTC

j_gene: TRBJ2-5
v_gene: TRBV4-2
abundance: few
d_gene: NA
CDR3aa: CASSQDWGAETQYF
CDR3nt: TGTGCCAGCAGCCAAGATTGGGGGGCAGAGACCCAGTACTTC

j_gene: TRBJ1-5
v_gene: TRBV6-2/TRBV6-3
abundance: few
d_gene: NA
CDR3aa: CASRPFGGSNQPQHF
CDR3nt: TGTGCCAGCAGACCTTTTGGCGGTAGCAATCAGCCCCAGCATTTT

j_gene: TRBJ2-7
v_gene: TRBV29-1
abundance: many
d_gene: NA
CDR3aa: CSVGPARLNEQYF
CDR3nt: TGCAGCGTTGGCCCAGCCCGTTTGAACGAGCAGTACTTC

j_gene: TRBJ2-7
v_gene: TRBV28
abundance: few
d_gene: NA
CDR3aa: CASNRGFYEQYF
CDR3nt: TGTGCCAGCAATCGAGGGTTTTACGAGCAGTACTTC

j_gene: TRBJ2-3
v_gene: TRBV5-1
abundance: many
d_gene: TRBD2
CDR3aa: CASSPEASGGTDTQYF
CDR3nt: TGCGCCAGCAGCCCAGAAGCTAGCGGGGGAACAGATACGCAGTATTTT

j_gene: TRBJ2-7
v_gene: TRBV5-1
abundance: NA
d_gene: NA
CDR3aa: CASLPGTGPYEQYF
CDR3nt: TGCGCCAGCTTGCCCGGGACGGGGCCTTACGAGCAGTACTTC

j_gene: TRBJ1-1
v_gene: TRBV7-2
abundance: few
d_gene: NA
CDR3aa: CASSGTRNTEAFF
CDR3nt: TGTGCCAGCAGCGGGACGCGTAACACTGAAGCTTTCTTT

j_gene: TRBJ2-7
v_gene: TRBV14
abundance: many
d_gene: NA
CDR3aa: CASRRTGNSYEQYF
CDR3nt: TGTGCCAGCAGACGGACGGGGAACTCCTACGAGCAGTACTTC

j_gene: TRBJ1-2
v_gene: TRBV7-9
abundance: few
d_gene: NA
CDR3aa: CASSHSRQIYGYTF
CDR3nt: TGTGCCAGCAGCCATTCGCGCCAGATCTATGGCTACACCTTC